The next 9 T cell receptor beta chains were all read from a single sample in a study of cytomegalovirus exposure and HLA in healthy donors. Vbeta (60) and Jbeta (13) primers were used in the PCR. Sequencing was performed with immunoSEQ multiplex PCR; in TCRdb, only in-frame clones are kept and a portion is missing. Among under 200,000 clones listed, roughly 85% were seen once. The sequenced sample was PBMCs. The receptors come from a man aged 50 to 59 in good health and CMV-seropositive.

This clone occurred once. The chain has TRBV29-1 and TRBJ2-3; 8 positions agree with TRBD2. The CDR3 contains 14 residues. CDR1 SQVTM and CDR2 ANQGSEA come from the germline V gene. The junction had 6 bases not matched to a gene; V was cut back by 7 bases and J by 0 bases. In DNA form, the CDR3 reads TGCAGCGGTCATACTAGCGGAAGCACAGATACGCAGTATTTT. It specifies CSGHTSGSTDTQYF.

This clone was observed a handful of times. V gene TRBV19 combines with J gene TRBJ2-1; 8 bases agree with TRBD1. This CDR3 is 16 amino acids long. Germline V gene data show CDR1 as LNHDA and CDR2 as SQIVND (reference sequence). Trimming took 5 bases from V and 8 from J; bases not matched to a gene: 14. The CDR3 DNA follows: TGTGCCAGTAGTGACCGGACAGGGCTCCGTTTGGATGAGCAGTTCTTC. This sequence encodes CASSDRTGLRLDEQFF.

The chain is built from TRBV9 and TRBJ2-6; weak D call: TRBD2 (5 bases). This CDR3 is built from 14 residues. Trimming removed 6 bases from V and 1 base from J, with 8 bases in between. Germline CDR1 SGDLS, CDR2 YYNGEE. The CDR3 nucleotides are TGTGCCAGCACGACGGGATCTGGGGCCAACGTCCTGACTTTC. This encodes CASTTGSGANVLTF.

This sequence joins TRBV28 and TRBJ1-6; D ambiguous. Germline CDR1 and CDR2: MDHEN and SYDVKM. The CDR3 is 15 residues long. The germline V and J ends were trimmed by 6 bases and 0 bases, with 9 bases remaining between them. The CDR3 protein is CASRPLSSYNSPLHF. CDR3 DNA: TGTGCCAGCAGGCCACTAAGCTCCTATAATTCACCCCTCCACTTT.

This clone has more than one count but fewer than ten. This chain uses TRBV15 with TRBJ1-2, with D perhaps matching TRBD1 (5 bases). The germline V gene has CDR1 LNHNV and CDR2 YYDKDF (reference sequence). V dropped 6 bases and J dropped 2 bases, with 10 bases sitting between them. The CDR3 consists of 13 residues. DNA of the CDR3: TGTGCCACCAGGGAAAACAGGAACTATGGCTACACCTTC. Translating gives CATRENRNYGYTF.

The rearrangement uses TRBV6-5 and TRBJ1-1, with a possible D match to TRBD1 (5 bases). Trimming took off 2 bases at V and 5 bases at J, with 12 bases between the two ends. The V gene's germline CDR1 is MNHEY and CDR2 SVGAGI. This CDR3 contains 14 residues. The chain's CDR3 is CASSYPGKVTEAFF. The CDR3 DNA reads TGTGCCAGCAGTTACCCAGGGAAGGTGACTGAAGCTTTCTTT.

The chain recombines TRBV28 with TRBJ1-3; D gene uncertain. V shed 2 bases and J shed 4 bases, with 18 bases lying between them. The CDR3 is 17 amino acids. Per germline, CDR1 MDHEN and CDR2 SYDVKM. The CDR3 loop reads CASSLPPGGIAGNTIYF. DNA for the CDR3: TGTGCCAGCAGTTTACCCCCCGGAGGGATCGCAGGAAACACCATATATTTT.

The chain joins TRBV18 to TRBJ2-5, with 8 bases lining up with TRBD2. Germline V gene data show CDR1 as KGHSH and CDR2 as LQKENI. Trimming cost V 6 bases and J 2 bases; bases outside gene matches: 8. The CDR3 runs to 15 residues. The CDR3 here is CASSDAGGVQETQYF. In DNA, the CDR3 is TGTGCCAGCTCCGACGCCGGGGGGGTGCAAGAGACCCAGTACTTC.

Points on this clone: The junction differs from germline at one of its ends, possibly a read error. The rearrangement links TRBV7-9 to TRBJ2-2; TRBD2 agrees at 7 bases. The CDR3 is 15 residues long. Germline values: CDR1 SEHNR, CDR2 FQNEAQ (reference sequence). The CDR3 nucleotides read TGTTCCAGCAGCTCATGGGGGGGGAACACCGGGGAGCTGTTTTTT. Protein product: CSSSSWGGNTGELFF. The full variable domain, with the rest looked up from reference TRBV7-9 and TRBJ2-2, is DTGVSQNPRHKITKRGQNVTFRCDPISEHNRLYWYRQTLGQGPEFLTYFQNEAQLEKSRLLSDRFSAERPKGSFSTLEIQRTEQGDSAMYLCSSSSWGGNTGELFFGEGSRLTVL.